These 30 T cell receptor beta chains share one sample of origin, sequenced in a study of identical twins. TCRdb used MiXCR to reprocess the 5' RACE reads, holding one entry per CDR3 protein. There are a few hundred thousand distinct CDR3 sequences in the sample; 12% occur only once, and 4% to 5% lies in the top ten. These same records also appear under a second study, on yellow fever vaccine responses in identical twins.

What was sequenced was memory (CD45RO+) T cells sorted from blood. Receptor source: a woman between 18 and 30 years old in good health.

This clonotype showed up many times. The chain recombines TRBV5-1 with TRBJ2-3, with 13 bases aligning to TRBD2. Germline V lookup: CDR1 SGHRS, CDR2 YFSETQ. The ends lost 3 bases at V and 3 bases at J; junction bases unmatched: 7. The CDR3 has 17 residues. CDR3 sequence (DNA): TGCGCCAGCAGCTCGACTAGCGGGGGGTTTCGTACAGATACGCAGTATTTT. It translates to CASSSTSGGFRTDTQYF.

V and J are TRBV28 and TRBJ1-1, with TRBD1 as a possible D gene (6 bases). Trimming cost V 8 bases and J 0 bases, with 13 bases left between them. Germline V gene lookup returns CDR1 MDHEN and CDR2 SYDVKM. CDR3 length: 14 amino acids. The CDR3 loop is CASETGPMNTEAFF. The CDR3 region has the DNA TGTGCCAGCGAAACAGGGCCCATGAACACTGAAGCTTTCTTT.

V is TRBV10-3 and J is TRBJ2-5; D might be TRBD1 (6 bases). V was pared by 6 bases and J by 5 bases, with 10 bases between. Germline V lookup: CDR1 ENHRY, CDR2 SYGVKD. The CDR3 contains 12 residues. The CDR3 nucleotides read TGTGCCATCAGAGGGGACACGGAGACCCAGTACTTC. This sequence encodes CAIRGDTETQYF.

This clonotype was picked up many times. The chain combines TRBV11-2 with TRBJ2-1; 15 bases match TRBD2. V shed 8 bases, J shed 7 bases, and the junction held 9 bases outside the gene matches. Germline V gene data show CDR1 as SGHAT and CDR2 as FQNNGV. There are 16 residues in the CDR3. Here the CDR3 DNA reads TGTGCCAGCGAAATGTTTGGGACTAGCGGGAGGAATGAGCAGTTCTTC. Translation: CASEMFGTSGRNEQFF.

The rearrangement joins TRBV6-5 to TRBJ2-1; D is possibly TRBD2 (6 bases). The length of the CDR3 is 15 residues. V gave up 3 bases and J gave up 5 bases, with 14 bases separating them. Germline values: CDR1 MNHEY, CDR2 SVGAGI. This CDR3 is CASSYGGGTHNEQFF. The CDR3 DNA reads TGTGCCAGCAGTTATGGTGGGGGGACCCACAATGAGCAGTTCTTC.

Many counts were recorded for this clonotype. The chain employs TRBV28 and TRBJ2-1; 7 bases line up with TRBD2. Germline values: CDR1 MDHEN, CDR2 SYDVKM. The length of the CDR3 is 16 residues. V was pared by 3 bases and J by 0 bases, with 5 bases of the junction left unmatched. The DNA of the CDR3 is TGTGCCAGCAGTTTTAGCGGGTCGAGCTCCTACAATGAGCAGTTCTTC. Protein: CASSFSGSSSYNEQFF.

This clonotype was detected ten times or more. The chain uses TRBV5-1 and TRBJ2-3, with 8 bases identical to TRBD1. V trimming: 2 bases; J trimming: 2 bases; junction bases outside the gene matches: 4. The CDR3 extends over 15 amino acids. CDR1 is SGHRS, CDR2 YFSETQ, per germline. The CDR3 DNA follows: TGCGCCAGCAGCTTCGGACAGGGCTACACAGATACGCAGTATTTT. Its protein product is CASSFGQGYTDTQYF.

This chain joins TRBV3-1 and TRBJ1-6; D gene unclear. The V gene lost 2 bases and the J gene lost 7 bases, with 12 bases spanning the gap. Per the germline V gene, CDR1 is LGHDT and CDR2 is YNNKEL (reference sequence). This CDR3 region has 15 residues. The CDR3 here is CASSQPPGGNSPLHF. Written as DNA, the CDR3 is TGTGCCAGCAGCCAACCCCCAGGAGGGAATTCACCCCTCCACTTT.

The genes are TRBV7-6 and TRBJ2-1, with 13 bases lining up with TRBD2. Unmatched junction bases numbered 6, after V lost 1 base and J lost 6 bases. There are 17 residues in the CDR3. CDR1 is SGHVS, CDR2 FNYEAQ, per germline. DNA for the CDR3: TGTGCCAGCAGCTTAGGACTAGCGGGGGGCGTTTTCAATGAGCAGTTCTTC. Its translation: CASSLGLAGGVFNEQFF.

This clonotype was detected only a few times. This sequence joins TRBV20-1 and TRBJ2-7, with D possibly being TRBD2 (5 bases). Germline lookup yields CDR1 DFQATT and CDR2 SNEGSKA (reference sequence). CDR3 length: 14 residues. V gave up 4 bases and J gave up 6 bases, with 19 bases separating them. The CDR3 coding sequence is TGCAGTGCTACTCGGGCCGGGTACGAGGGCGAGCAGTACTTC. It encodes CSATRAGYEGEQYF.

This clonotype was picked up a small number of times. The CDR3 nucleotides are TGCGCCAGCAGCGCAAACAGGGGAGGTCACGGGGAGCTGTTTTTT. It codes for CASSANRGGHGELFF. The chain recombines TRBV5-1 with TRBJ2-2; a possible D gene is TRBD1 (7 bases). Trimming left V 4 bases short and J 7 bases short, with 17 bases between. In germline, CDR1 is SGHRS, CDR2 YFSETQ. The CDR3 runs to 15 residues.

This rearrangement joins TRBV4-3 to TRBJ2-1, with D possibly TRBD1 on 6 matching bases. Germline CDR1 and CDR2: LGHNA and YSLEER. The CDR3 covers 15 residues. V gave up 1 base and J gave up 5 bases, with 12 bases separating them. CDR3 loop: CASSQAGESHNEQFF. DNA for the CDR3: TGCGCCAGCAGCCAAGCAGGGGAAAGCCACAATGAGCAGTTCTTC.

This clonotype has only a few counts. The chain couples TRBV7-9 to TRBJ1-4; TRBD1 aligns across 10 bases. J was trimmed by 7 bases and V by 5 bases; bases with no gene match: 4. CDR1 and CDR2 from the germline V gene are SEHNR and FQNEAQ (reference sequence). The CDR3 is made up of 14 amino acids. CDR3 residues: CASSPTGGIEKLFF. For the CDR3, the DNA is TGTGCCAGCAGCCCGACAGGGGGCATTGAAAAACTGTTTTTT.

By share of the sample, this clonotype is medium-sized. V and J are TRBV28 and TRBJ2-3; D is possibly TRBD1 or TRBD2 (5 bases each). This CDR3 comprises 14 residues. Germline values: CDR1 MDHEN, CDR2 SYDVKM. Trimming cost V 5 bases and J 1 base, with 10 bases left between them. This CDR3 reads CASSNQGGTDTQYF. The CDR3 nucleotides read TGTGCCAGCAGTAATCAGGGAGGCACAGATACGCAGTATTTT.

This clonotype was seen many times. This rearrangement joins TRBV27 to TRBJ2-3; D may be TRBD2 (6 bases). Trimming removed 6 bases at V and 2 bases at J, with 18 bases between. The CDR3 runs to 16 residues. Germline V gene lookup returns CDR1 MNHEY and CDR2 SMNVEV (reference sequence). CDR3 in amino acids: CASRNWDSTDTDTQYF. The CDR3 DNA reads TGTGCCAGCAGAAATTGGGACTCAACGGACACAGATACGCAGTATTTT.

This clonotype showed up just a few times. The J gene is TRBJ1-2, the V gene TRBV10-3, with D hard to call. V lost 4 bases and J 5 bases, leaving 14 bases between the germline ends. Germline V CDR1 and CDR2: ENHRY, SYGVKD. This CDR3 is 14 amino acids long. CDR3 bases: TGTGCCATCAGTGGTCAGGAAGGGAATTATGGCTACACCTTC. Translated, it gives CAISGQEGNYGYTF.

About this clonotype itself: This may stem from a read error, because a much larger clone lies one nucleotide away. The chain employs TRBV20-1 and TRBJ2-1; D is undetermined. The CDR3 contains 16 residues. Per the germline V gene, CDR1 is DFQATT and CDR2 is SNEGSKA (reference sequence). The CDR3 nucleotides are TGCTGTGCTAGTCCCCCAGGACCCCCACAATACAATGAGCAGTTCTTC. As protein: CCASPPGPPQYNEQFF.

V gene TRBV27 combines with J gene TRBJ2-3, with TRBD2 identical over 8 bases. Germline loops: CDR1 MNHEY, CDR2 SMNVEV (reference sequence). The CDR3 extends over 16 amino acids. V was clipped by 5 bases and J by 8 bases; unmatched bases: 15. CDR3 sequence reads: CASSPRGGIGSGTQYF. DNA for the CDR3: TGTGCCAGCAGTCCCCGGGGGGGGATAGGCTCGGGTACGCAGTATTTT.

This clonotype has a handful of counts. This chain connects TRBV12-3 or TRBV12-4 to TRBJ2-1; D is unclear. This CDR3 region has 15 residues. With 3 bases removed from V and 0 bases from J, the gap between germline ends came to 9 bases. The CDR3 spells CASSFYYPSYNEQFF. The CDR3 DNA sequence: TGTGCCAGCAGTTTCTACTACCCCTCCTACAATGAGCAGTTCTTC.

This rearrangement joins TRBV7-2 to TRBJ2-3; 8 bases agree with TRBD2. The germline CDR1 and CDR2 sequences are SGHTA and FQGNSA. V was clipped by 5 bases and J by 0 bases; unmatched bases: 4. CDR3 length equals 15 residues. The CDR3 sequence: CASSTSGRSTDTQYF. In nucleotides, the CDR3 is TGTGCCAGCAGCACTAGCGGCCGTAGCACAGATACGCAGTATTTT.

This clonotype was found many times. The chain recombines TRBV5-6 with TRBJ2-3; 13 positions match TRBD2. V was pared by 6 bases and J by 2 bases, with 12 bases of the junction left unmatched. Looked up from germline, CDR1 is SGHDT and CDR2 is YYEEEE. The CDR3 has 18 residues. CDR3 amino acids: CASKGLAGADAYTDTQYF. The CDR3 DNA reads TGTGCCAGCAAAGGACTAGCGGGGGCCGACGCATACACAGATACGCAGTATTTT.

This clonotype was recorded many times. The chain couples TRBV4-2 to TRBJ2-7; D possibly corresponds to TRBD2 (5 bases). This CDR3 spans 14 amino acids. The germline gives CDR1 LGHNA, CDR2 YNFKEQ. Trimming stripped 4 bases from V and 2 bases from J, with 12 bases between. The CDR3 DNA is TGTGCCAGCAGCCCCTCAAGCGGTACCTACGAGCAGTACTTC. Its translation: CASSPSSGTYEQYF.

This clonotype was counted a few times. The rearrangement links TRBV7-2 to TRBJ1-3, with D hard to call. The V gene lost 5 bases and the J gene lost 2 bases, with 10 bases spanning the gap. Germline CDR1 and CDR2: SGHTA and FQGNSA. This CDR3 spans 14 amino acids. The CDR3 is CASSRGSPGNTIYF. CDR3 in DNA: TGTGCCAGCAGCCGGGGAAGCCCTGGAAACACCATATATTTT.

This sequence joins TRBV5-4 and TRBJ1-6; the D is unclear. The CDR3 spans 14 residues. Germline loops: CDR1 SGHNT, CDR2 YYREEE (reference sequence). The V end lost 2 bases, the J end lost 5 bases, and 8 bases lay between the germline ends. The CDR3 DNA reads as TGTGCCAGCAGCTTAAGACGGGATAATTCACCCCTCCACTTT. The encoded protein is CASSLRRDNSPLHF.

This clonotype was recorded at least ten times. CDR3 protein: CASSLDRARGYGYTF. Written as DNA, the CDR3 is TGTGCCAGCAGCCTGGACAGGGCGCGTGGCTATGGCTACACCTTC. The chain uses TRBV5-4 and TRBJ1-2; TRBD1 matches 8 bases. Germline V gene sequence: CDR1 SGHNT, CDR2 YYREEE (reference sequence). The length of the CDR3 is 15 residues. Trimming at V came to 4 bases and at J to 4 bases, leaving 9 bases not matched to a gene.

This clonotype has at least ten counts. For the CDR3, the DNA is TGTGCCAGCAGCCCTGGGGAGAGGTCCCTCCACTTT. It specifies CASSPGERSLHF. This chain links TRBV7-9 with TRBJ1-6; the D is unclear. The germline V and J ends were trimmed by 5 bases and 14 bases, with 13 bases remaining between them. Germline values: CDR1 SEHNR, CDR2 FQNEAQ (reference sequence). This CDR3 is 12 amino acids long.

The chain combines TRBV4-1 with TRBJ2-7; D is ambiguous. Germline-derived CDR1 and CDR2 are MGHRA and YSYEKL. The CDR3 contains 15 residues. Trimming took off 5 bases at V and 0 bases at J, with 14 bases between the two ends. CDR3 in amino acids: CASSYNQGSSYEQYF. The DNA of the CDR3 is TGCGCCAGCAGCTATAACCAAGGAAGCTCCTACGAGCAGTACTTC.

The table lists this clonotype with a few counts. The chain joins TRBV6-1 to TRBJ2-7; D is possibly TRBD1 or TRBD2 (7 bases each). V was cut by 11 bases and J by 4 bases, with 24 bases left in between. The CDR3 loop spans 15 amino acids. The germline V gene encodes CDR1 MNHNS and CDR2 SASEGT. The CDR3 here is CAVQGGLEDHYEQYF. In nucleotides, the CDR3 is TGTGCCGTCCAGGGGGGGCTTGAAGATCATTACGAGCAGTACTTC.

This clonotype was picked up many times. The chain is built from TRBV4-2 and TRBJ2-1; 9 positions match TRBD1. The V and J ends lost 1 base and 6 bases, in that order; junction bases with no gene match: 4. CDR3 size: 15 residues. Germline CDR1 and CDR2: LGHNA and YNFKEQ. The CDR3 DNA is TGTGCCAGCAGCCAAGGGGACAGGGTTGTCAATGAGCAGTTCTTC. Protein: CASSQGDRVVNEQFF.

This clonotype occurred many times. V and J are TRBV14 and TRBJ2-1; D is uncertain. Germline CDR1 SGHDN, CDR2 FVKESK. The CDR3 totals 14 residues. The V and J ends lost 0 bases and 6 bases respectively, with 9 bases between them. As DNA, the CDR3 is TGTGCCAGCAGCCAAGAACAGTTCTTCAATGAGCAGTTCTTC. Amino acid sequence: CASSQEQFFNEQFF.